This T cell receptor beta chain appears in the sequencing data of a study of CD8+CD57+ T cells in acquired aplastic anemia (dated by TCRdb to 2016 to 2019). At the level of the whole study: On average, sorted CD4+ and CD8+ cells yielded around 3.1 ug of extracted DNA, with a range of about 0.18 to 30 ug. Healthy donor samples averaged roughly 9.9 million reads for CD4+ and under 12 million for CD8+ cells.

In the study, sorted CD4+ and CD8+ blood T cells from patients with severe aplastic anemia and from healthy subjects underwent deep sequencing of TCR repertoires. Ficoll-Paque density gradient centrifugation was used to isolate peripheral blood mononuclear cells. CD4+ and CD8+ T cells were sorted by FACS or magnetic beads before DNA extraction. Profiling of TCR beta VDJ combinations and CDR3 sequences used genomic DNA as the template. An Illumina HiSeq 2000 was the platform used for TCR repertoire sequencing. The original methods were these. TRBV/TRBJ rearrangement plots, CDR3 size and DJ length profiles, and Simpson's diversity index were used to evaluate the repertoires. The most abundant DNA sequence in the deep sequencing data was taken as the immunodominant clone. CDR3 amino acid sequences were screened for sharing across subjects and were compared with published repertoires and the VDJdb database. TCRdb reran the public reads through fastp at Q25 and MiXCR, keeping productive beta chains. Entries that share a CDR3 protein sequence are merged under the most common genes and DNA. The authors' filters were not applied to this entry. This sample is represented by about 130,000 distinct CDR3 sequences; roughly two fifths of them were singletons. The top ten constitute under 9% of the sample.

This clonotype was seen ten or more times. The antigen this receptor binds is unknown. Base quality data are lacking; no much larger clone is found one base away. What the research found in general, with its limitations: Although 25 to 30 CD8+ CDR3 sequences were shared by patients and controls, these sequences appeared highly expressed in patients and within the immunodominant clones of patients. Between patients and healthy controls, no significant difference in CD8+ Simpson's diversity was found (P=0.060).

The sequencing sample was made of sorted CD4+, CD8+, or CD8+CD57+ T cells (not recorded which) from PBMCs. The TCR was taken from a human donor in good health, serving as a control.

CDR3 loop: CAIGTPSTDTQYF. The nucleotide sequence reads as follows: TGCGCCATCGGGACACCCAGCACAGATACGCAGTATTTT. Here the chain combines TRBV10-2 and TRBJ2-3; the D segment could be TRBD1, given 6 matching bases. The germline V gene encodes CDR1 WSHSY and CDR2 SAAADI. V drops 10 bases and J drops 0 bases, leaving 11 bases in between. From the cysteine up to the phenylalanine, the CDR3 has a length of 13 residues. Just the 39-base CDR3 DNA is kept, in frame starting at base 1.